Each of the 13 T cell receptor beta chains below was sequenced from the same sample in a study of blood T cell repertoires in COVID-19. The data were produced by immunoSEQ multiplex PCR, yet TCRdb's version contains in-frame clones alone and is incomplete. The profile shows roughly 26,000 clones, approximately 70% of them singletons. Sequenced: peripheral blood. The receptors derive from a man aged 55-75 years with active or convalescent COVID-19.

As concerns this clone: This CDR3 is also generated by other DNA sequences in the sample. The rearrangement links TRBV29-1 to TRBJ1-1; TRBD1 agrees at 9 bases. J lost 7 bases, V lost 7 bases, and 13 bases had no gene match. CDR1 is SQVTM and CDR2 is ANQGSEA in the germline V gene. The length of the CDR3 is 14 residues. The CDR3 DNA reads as TGCAGCGCCCCCACGACAGGGGGAGTTGGTGAAGCTTTCTTT. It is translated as CSAPTTGGVGEAFF.

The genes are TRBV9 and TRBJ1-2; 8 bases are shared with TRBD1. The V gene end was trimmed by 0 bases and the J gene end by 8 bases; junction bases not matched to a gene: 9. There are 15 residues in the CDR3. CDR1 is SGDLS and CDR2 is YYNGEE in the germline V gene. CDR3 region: CASSVDVRGHQGYTF. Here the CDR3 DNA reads TGTGCCAGCAGCGTAGATGTCAGGGGGCATCAAGGCTACACCTTC.

CDR3 amino acids: CASRRVWANTEAFF. Here the CDR3 DNA reads TGTGCCAGCAGAAGAGTCTGGGCGAACACTGAAGCTTTCTTT. V and J are TRBV2 and TRBJ1-1; D not certain. Between the trimmed V and J ends, which lost 6 bases and 1 base, there was a span of 12 bases. This CDR3 has 14 amino acids. Germline values: CDR1 SNHLY, CDR2 FYNNEI. Full variable domain (missing parts from reference TRBV2 and TRBJ1-1): EPEVTQTPSHQVTQMGQEVILRCVPISNHLYFYWYRQILGQKVEFLVSFYNNEISEKSEIFDDQFSVERPDGSNFTLKIRSTKLEDSAMYFCASRRVWANTEAFFGQGTRLTVV.

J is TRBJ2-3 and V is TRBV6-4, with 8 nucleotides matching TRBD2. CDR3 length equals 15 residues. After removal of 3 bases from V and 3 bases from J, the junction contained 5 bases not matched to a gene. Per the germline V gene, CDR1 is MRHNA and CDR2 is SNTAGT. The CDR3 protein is CASSEGIAGTDTQYF. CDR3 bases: TGTGCCAGCAGTGAGGGAATAGCGGGGACAGATACGCAGTATTTT.

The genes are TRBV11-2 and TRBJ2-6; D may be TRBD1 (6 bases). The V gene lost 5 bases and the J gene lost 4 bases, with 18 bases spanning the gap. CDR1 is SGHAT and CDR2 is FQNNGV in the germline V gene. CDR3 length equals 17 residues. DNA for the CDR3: TGTGCCAGCAGCCCCTACCTCAGGGACAAAGGGGCCAACGTCCTGACTTTC. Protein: CASSPYLRDKGANVLTF.

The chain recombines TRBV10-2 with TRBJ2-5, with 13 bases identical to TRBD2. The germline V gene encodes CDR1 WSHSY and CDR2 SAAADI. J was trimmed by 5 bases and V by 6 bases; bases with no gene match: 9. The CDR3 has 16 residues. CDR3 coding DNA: TGCGCCAGCAGAGCGGGGACTAGCGGGATCCGTGAGACCCAGTACTTC. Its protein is CASRAGTSGIRETQYF.

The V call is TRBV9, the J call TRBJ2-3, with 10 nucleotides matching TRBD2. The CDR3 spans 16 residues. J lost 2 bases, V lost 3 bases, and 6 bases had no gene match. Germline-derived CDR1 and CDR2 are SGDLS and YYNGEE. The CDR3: CASSATSGVHTDTQYF. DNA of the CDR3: TGTGCCAGCAGCGCTACTAGCGGGGTACACACAGATACGCAGTATTTT.

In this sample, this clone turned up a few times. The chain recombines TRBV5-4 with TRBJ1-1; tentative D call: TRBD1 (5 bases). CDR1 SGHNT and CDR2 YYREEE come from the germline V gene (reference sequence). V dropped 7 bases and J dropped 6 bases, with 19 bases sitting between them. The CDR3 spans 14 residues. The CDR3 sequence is CASFKRGGEPEAFF. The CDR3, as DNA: TGTGCCAGCTTCAAGCGGGGGGGGGAACCTGAAGCTTTCTTT.

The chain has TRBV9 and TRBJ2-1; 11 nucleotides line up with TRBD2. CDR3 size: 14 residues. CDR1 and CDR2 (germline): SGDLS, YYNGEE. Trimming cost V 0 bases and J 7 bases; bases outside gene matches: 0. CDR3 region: CASSVVAGGNEQFF. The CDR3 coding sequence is TGTGCCAGCAGCGTAGTAGCGGGAGGGAATGAGCAGTTCTTC. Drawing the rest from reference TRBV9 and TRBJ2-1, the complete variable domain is DSGVTQTPKHLITATGQRVTLRCSPRSGDLSVYWYQQSLDQGLQFLIQYYNGEERAKGNILERFSAQQFPDLHSELNLSSLELGDSALYFCASSVVAGGNEQFFGPGTRLTVL.

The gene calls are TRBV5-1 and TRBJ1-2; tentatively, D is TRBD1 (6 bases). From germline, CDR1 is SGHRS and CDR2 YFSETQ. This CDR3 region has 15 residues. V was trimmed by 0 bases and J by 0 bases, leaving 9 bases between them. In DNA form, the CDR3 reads TGCGCCAGCAGCTTGGAACAGGGAGCTAACTATGGCTACACCTTC. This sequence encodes CASSLEQGANYGYTF. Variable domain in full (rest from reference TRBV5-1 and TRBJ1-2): KAGVTQTPRYLIKTRGQQVTLSCSPISGHRSVSWYQQTPGQGLQFLFEYFSETQRNKGNFPGRFSGRQFSNSRSEMNVSTLELGDSALYLCASSLEQGANYGYTFGSGTRLTVV.

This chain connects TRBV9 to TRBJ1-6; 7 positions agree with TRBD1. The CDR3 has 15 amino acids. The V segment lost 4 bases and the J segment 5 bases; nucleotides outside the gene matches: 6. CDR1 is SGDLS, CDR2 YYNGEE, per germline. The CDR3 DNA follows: TGTGCCAGCAGCCTCGGACAGGAGAATAATTCACCCCTCCACTTT. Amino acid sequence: CASSLGQENNSPLHF.

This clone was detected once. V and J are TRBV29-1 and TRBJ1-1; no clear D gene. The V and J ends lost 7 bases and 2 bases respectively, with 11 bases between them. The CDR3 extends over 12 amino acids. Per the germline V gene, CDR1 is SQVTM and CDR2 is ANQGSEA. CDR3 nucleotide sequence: TGCAGCGCTCAGTCGATAAACACTGAAGCTTTCTTT. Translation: CSAQSINTEAFF.

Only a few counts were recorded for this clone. The CDR3 sequence: CASSLAGSGGETQYF. CDR3 DNA sequence: TGCGCCAGCAGCTTGGCCGGTAGCGGTGGGGAGACCCAGTACTTC. This chain links TRBV5-1 with TRBJ2-5, with D possibly being TRBD2 (6 bases). Germline-derived CDR1 and CDR2 are SGHRS and YFSETQ. V was trimmed by 0 bases and J by 5 bases, leaving 14 bases between them. CDR3 length: 15 residues. Complete variable domain (other parts from reference TRBV5-1 and TRBJ2-5): KAGVTQTPRYLIKTRGQQVTLSCSPISGHRSVSWYQQTPGQGLQFLFEYFSETQRNKGNFPGRFSGRQFSNSRSEMNVSTLELGDSALYLCASSLAGSGGETQYFGPGTRLLVL.